This T cell receptor (beta chain) appears in the sequencing data of a study of shared T cell receptors in the human thymus. Assay used: immunoSEQ multiplex PCR; TCRdb lists only in-frame clones, some missing. The sample holds about 660,000 clones, about 90% seen once. Trimming took 6 bases from V and 7 from J, leaving 18 bases between them. The CDR3 contains 14 residues. The V gene's germline CDR1 is SNHLY and CDR2 FYNNEI. These data were also reused for a study on human thymus T cells.

This chain connects TRBV2 to TRBJ1-2; D may be TRBD1 (5 bases). Material: thymocytes. The receptor's source is a boy younger than two with a congenital heart defect. This chain's CDR3 is CASSPGTSRAGYTF. The CDR3 DNA is TGTGCCAGCAGCCCGGGGACTTCCAGGGCTGGCTACACCTTC.